This T cell receptor beta chain was obtained from a study of blood T cell repertoires in COVID-19. Germline-derived CDR1 and CDR2 are SGHTA and FQGNSA. The CDR3 length is 16 residues. V was trimmed by 5 bases and J by 3 bases, leaving 20 bases between them. Authors' analysis steps: By means of reference gene primer amplification, nucleated cell counts were estimated. Measured with immunoSEQ multiplex PCR; TCRdb has only the in-frame clones, and not every one. V and J calls and clone size come straight from that table; D and trimming were deduced from the DNA. Of 260,000 or so clones in the sample, 84% were seen once.

Input material: peripheral blood. The origin of this receptor is a human donor in a cohort sampled during active COVID-19. This sequence joins TRBV7-2 and TRBJ2-7, with a possible D match to TRBD1 (6 bases). CDR3 bases: TGTGCCAGCAGCACATTCGCCAGGGGCGCCGACTACGAGCAGTACTTC. Amino acids: CASSTFARGADYEQYF.